This record concerns one T cell receptor beta chain sequence. The antigen is unknown. The sample comes from a study of CD8 T cells in ankylosing spondylitis. Via MiXCR, TCRdb re-called the 5' RACE reads, giving one row per CDR3 protein. The sample has approximately 140,000 distinct CDR3 sequences, roughly 44% seen once; the top ten hold approximately 16%. Study-level findings and limits: Matched ankylosing spondylitis synovial fluid reportedly showed significant enrichment of disease-linked clones. One TCR beta motif, made up of under ten highly homologous variants, appeared characteristic of ankylosing spondylitis blood.

Trimming took off 5 bases at V and 3 bases at J, with 8 bases between the two ends. CDR1 is SQVTM and CDR2 is ANQGSEA in the germline V gene. The CDR3 is made up of 12 amino acids. The sequence was collected from a male donor with ankylosing spondylitis. This chain connects TRBV29-1 to TRBJ2-1, with D possibly TRBD1 on 5 matching bases. Sequencing was performed on synovial fluid, either unsorted or a sorted T cell fraction (not recorded which). This chain's CDR3 is CSVTQGYNEQFF. The CDR3 DNA follows: TGCAGCGTTACCCAGGGCTACAATGAGCAGTTCTTC.